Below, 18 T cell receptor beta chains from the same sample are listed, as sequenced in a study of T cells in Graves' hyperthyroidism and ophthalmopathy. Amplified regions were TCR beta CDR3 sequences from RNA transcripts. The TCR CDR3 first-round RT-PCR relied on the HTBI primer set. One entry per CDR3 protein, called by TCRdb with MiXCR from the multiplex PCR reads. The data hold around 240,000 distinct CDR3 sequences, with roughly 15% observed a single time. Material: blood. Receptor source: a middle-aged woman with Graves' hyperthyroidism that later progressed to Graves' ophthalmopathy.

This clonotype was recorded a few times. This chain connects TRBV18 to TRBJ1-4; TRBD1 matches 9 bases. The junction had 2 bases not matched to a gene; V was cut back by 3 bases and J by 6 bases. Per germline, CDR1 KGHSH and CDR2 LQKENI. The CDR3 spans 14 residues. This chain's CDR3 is CASSPGDRDEKLFF. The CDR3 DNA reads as TGTGCCAGCTCACCGGGGGACAGGGATGAAAAACTGTTTTTT. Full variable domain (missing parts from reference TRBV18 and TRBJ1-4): NAGVMQNPRHLVRRRGQEARLRCSPMKGHSHVYWYRQLPEEGLKFMVYLQKENIIDESGMPKERFSAEFPKEGPSILRIQQVVRGDSAAYFCASSPGDRDEKLFFGSGTQLSVL.

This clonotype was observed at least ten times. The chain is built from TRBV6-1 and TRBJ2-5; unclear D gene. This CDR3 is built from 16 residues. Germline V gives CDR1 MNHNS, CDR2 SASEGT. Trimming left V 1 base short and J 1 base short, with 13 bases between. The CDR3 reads CASSEVVAWGQETQYF. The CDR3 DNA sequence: TGTGCCAGCAGTGAAGTTGTAGCCTGGGGCCAAGAGACCCAGTACTTC.

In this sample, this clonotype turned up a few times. CDR3 loop: CASSSRTGYRETQYF. The CDR3 coding sequence is TGTGCCAGCAGTTCTCGGACAGGTTATAGGGAGACCCAGTACTTC. J is TRBJ2-5 and V is TRBV28; 7 bases are shared with TRBD1. The germline gives CDR1 MDHEN, CDR2 SYDVKM. This CDR3 region has 15 residues. The V gene end was trimmed by 4 bases and the J gene end by 5 bases; junction bases not matched to a gene: 10.

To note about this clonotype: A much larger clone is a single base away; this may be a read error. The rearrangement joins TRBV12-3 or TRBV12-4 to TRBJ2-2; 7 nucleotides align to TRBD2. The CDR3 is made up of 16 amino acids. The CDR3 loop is CAGSPTRGSNTGELFF. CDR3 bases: TGTGCCGGCAGTCCGACGCGGGGGTCGAACACCGGGGAGCTGTTTTTT.

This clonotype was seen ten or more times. CDR3 bases: TGTGCCAGCACCTGGGCGGGAGTCATGTACGAGCAGTACTTC. Translated: CASTWAGVMYEQYF. V usage is TRBV28 and J usage is TRBJ2-7, with 7 bases that match TRBD2. Per germline, CDR1 MDHEN and CDR2 SYDVKM. V gave up 7 bases and J gave up 4 bases; unmatched junction bases: 10. CDR3 length: 14 residues.

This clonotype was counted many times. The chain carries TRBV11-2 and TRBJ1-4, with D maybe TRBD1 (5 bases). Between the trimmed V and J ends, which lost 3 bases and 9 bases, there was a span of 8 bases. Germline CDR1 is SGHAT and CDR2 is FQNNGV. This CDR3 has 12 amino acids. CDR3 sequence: CASSFRGQKLFF. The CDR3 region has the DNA TGTGCCAGCAGCTTCCGGGGCCAAAAACTGTTTTTT. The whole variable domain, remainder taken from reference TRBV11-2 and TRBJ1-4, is EAGVAQSPRYKIIEKRQSVAFWCNPISGHATLYWYQQILGQGPKLLIQFQNNGVVDDSQLPKDRFSAERLKGVDSTLKIQPAKLEDSAVYLCASSFRGQKLFFGSGTQLSVL.

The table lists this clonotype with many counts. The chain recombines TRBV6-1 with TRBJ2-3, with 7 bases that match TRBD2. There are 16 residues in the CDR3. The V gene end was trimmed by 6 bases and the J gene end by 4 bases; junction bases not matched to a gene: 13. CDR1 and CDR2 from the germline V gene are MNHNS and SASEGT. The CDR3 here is CASRELASLFADTQYF. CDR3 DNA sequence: TGTGCCAGCAGGGAACTAGCGTCCCTTTTCGCAGATACGCAGTATTTT.

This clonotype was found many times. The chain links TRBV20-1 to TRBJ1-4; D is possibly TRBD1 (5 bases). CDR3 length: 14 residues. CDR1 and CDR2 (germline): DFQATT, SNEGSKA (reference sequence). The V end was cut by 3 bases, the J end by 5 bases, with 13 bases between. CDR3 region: CSARGTSENEKLFF. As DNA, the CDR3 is TGCAGTGCTAGGGGGACGAGTGAAAATGAAAAACTGTTTTTT.

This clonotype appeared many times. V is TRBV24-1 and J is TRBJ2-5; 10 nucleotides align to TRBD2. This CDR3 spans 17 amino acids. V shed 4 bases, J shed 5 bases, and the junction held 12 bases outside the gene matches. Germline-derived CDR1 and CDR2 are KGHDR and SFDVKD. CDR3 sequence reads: CATSDPRPGLARETQYF. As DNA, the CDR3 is TGTGCCACCAGTGACCCTAGACCGGGACTAGCGCGGGAGACCCAGTACTTC.

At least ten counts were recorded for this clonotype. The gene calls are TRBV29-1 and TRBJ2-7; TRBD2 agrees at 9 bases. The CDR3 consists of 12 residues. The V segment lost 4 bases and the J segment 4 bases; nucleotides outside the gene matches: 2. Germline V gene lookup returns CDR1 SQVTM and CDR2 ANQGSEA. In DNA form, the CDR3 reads TGCAGCGTTGTGAGCGGGGGGTACGAGCAGTACTTC. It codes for CSVVSGGYEQYF.

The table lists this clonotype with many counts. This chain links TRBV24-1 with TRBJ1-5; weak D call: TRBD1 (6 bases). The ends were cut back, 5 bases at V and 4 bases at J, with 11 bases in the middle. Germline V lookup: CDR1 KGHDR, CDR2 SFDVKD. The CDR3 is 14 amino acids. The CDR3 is CATSGPGANQPQHF. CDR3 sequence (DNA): TGTGCCACCAGTGGACCAGGGGCGAATCAGCCCCAGCATTTT.

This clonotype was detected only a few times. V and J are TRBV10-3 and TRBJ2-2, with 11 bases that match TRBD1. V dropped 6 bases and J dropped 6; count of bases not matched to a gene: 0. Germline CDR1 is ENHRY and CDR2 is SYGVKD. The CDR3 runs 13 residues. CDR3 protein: CAIRGQGAGELFF. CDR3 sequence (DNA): TGTGCCATCAGGGGACAGGGGGCCGGGGAGCTGTTTTTT.

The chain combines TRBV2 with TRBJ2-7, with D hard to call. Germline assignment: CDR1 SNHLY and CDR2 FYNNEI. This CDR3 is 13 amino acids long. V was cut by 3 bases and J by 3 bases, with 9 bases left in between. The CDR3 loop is CASSDWQLYEQYF. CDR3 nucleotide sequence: TGTGCCAGCAGTGACTGGCAACTCTACGAGCAGTACTTC.

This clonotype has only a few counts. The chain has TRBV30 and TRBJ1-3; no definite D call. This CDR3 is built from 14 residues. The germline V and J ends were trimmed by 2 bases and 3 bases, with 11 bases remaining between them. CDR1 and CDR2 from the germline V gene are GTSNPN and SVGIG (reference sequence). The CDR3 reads CAWSLGHFGNTIYF. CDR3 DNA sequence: TGTGCCTGGAGTCTCGGGCATTTTGGAAACACCATATATTTT.

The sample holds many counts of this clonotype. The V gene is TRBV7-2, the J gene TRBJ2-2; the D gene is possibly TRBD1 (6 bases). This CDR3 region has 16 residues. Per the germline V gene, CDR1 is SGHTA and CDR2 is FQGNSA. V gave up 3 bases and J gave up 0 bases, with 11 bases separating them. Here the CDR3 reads CASSFGQLANTGELFF. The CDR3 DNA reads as TGTGCCAGCAGCTTCGGACAGCTCGCGAACACCGGGGAGCTGTTTTTT.

The CDR3 nucleotides read TGTGCCAGCAGCCCGGGACTAGCGGGAGCGTCTGGGGCCAACGTCCTGACTTTC. This sequence encodes CASSPGLAGASGANVLTF. The rearrangement uses TRBV5-4 and TRBJ2-6; 14 bases fit TRBD2. The V and J ends lost 4 bases and 1 base, in that order; junction bases with no gene match: 4. The length of the CDR3 is 18 residues. From germline, CDR1 is SGHNT and CDR2 YYREEE (reference sequence).

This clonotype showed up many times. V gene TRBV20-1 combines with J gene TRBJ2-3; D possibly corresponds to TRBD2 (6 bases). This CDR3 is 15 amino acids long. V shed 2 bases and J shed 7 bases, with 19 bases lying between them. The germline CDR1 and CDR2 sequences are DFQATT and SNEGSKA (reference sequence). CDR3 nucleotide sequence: TGCAGTGCTAGACAAATCGCGGCGGGATCGAATACGCAGTATTTT. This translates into CSARQIAAGSNTQYF.

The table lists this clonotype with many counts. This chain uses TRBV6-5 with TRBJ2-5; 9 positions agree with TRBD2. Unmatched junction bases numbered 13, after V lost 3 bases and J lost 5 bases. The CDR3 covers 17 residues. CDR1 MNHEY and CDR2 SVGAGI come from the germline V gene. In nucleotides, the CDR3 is TGTGCCAGCAGTTATGATCGGAGCCTAGCGGGATTGGAGACCCAGTACTTC. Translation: CASSYDRSLAGLETQYF.